The rows below give T cell receptor beta chains drawn from one sample of a study of cytomegalovirus exposure and HLA in healthy donors. Sequencing was performed with immunoSEQ multiplex PCR; in TCRdb, only in-frame clones are kept and a portion is missing. The sample records around 140,000 clones, about four fifths being singletons. The specimen sequenced was PBMCs. The receptors come from a man in his forties in good health and CMV-seronegative. Each CDR3 is given with its conserved first and last residue. The D gene is left open where the match is weak. Some rows mark clone size as missing; the rest say once, few, many or name a class of expanded clone.

J	D	size	V	DNA	CDR3
TRBJ1-1	.	.	TRBV5-1	TGCGCCAGCAGCTTTGGTGAGGGAGAAGCTTTCTTT	CASSFGEGEAFF
TRBJ2-3	TRBD2	few	TRBV4-1	TGCGCCAGCAGCCATACCAGGACTAGCGGAAGGAGAGATACGCAGTATTTT	CASSHTRTSGRRDTQYF
TRBJ2-3	TRBD1	.	TRBV19	TGTGCCAGTAGTATAGGGAACAGGGGGCAAGATACGCAGTATTTT	CASSIGNRGQDTQYF
TRBJ2-5	TRBD1	.	TRBV7-2	TGTGCCAGCAGCCGGACAGGGGGCTTAGCGACCCAGTACTTC	CASSRTGGLATQYF
TRBJ2-3	TRBD2	.	TRBV5-4	TGTGCCAGCGTCGACAGGGCGGGGGGGGTAGATACGCAGTATTTT	CASVDRAGGVDTQYF
TRBJ2-3	.	few	TRBV7-3	TGTGCCAGCAGCGTCACCGGAGGGCCGGGAGATACGCAGTATTTT	CASSVTGGPGDTQYF
TRBJ1-6	.	.	TRBV11-2	TGTGCCAGCAGCTTAGGGCGAGGAGTACAAAATTCACCCCTCCACTTT	CASSLGRGVQNSPLHF
TRBJ2-1	.	once	TRBV7-2	TGTGCCAGCAGCCCGGGACTCTATGAGCAGTTCTTC	CASSPGLYEQFF
TRBJ2-7	TRBD1	.	TRBV29-1	TGCAGCGAGAGGTCGACAGGGGGCTACGAGCAGTACTTC	CSERSTGGYEQYF
TRBJ1-5	TRBD1	.	TRBV6-5	TGTGCCAGCAGTATTGACAGGGTAGGCAATCAGCCCCAGCATTTT	CASSIDRVGNQPQHF
TRBJ2-5	.	.	TRBV7-9	TGTGCCAGCAGCCCCAGCCTACTAGCAATGACGGGGACCCAGTACTTC	CASSPSLLAMTGTQYF
TRBJ2-7	.	.	TRBV29-1	TGCAGCGCCCGACTGACCTACGAGCAGTACTTC	CSARLTYEQYF
TRBJ1-2	.	.	TRBV9	TGTGCCAGCAGCGTAGATACAGGAAGACCGTACACCTTC	CASSVDTGRPYTF
TRBJ1-1	.	.	TRBV7-8	TGTGCCAGCAACCTCCAGACGGGTTTTGAGTCTTTCTTT	CASNLQTGFESFF
TRBJ2-3	TRBD2	.	TRBV5-4	TGTGCCAGCAGCTTGGCGACCGGGACTAGCATTGCTACGCAGTATTTT	CASSLATGTSIATQYF
TRBJ1-1	.	once	TRBV30	TGTGCCTGGAGTGTAACTGAAAGCACTGAAGCTTTCTTT	CAWSVTESTEAFF
TRBJ2-7	TRBD2	.	TRBV7-6	TGTGCCAGCAGCTTAGAGGATAGCGGGGGTAACCGGGGGTACGAGCAGTACTTC	CASSLEDSGGNRGYEQYF
TRBJ1-1	.	few	TRBV19	TGTGCCAGTAGTTGGACAAACACTGAAGCTTTCTTT	CASSWTNTEAFF
TRBJ2-7	TRBD1	.	TRBV4-3	TGCGCCAGCAGCCAAGATGGACAGGGGGCCTACGAGCAGTACTTC	CASSQDGQGAYEQYF
TRBJ2-1	TRBD1	.	TRBV28	TGTGCCAGCAGTCCCCCGACAGGGGACTCCTACAATGAGCAGTTCTTC	CASSPPTGDSYNEQFF
TRBJ2-7	TRBD2	.	TRBV7-8	TGTGCCAGCAGCTTAGGACTAGCGGGGGCTTGGGAGCAGTACTTC	CASSLGLAGAWEQYF
TRBJ1-5	TRBD1	.	TRBV4-1	TGCGCCAGCAGCCGCAGCTTCCCGGGACAGGGGGCAATTAGCAATCAGCCCCAGCATTTT	CASSRSFPGQGAISNQPQHF
TRBJ2-1	.	once	TRBV11-2	TGTGCCAGCAGCGAACACAGGGCGGGAGCCCCGTTCTTC	CASSEHRAGAPFF
TRBJ1-3	TRBD1	.	TRBV5-4	TGTGCCAGCAGCCCGGGACAGGGAAGAAACACCATATATTTT	CASSPGQGRNTIYF
TRBJ1-5	.	.	TRBV28	TGTGCCAGCTCCATGGGGCAGGGACTCAATCAGCCCCAGCATTTT	CASSMGQGLNQPQHF
TRBJ1-1	.	.	TRBV7-9	TGTGCCAGCAGCTTACGCGGGGGAGGGACTGAAGCTTTCTTT	CASSLRGGGTEAFF
TRBJ2-7	.	.	TRBV19	TGTGCCAGTAGTATTGAACGGGGGGCATCCTACGAGCAGTACTTC	CASSIERGASYEQYF
TRBJ1-1	.	.	TRBV28	TGTGCCAGCAGTTTAATGGGAGGGAACACTGAAGCTTTCTTT	CASSLMGGNTEAFF
TRBJ1-6	TRBD1	.	TRBV5-6	TGTGCCAGCAGCCTCACAGGGGGCGCCGATAATTCACCCCTCCACTTT	CASSLTGGADNSPLHF
TRBJ1-1	TRBD1	once	TRBV5-1	TGCGCCAGCAGCTTAGGACAGGACACTGAAGCTTTCTTT	CASSLGQDTEAFF
TRBJ2-2	TRBD1	.	TRBV29-1	TGCAGCGTTGGGGGGGACAGGGCTCCCGGGGAGCTGTTTTTT	CSVGGDRAPGELFF
TRBJ2-7	.	.	TRBV27	TGTGCCAGCAGTACCCACCGGGACTCCGAGCAGTACTTC	CASSTHRDSEQYF
TRBJ1-2	TRBD1	once	TRBV2	TGTGCCAGCAGTGAAAGACAGGGGGCGAATGGCTACACCTTC	CASSERQGANGYTF
TRBJ1-4	TRBD1	.	TRBV5-1	TGCGCCAGCAGCGTGGGACAGGGAGATGAAAAACTGTTTTTT	CASSVGQGDEKLFF
TRBJ1-4	TRBD1	few	TRBV9	TGTGCCAGCAGCCCGCGACAGGGGGACTCTAATGAAAAACTGTTTTTT	CASSPRQGDSNEKLFF
TRBJ1-1	.	few	TRBV11-3	TGTGCCAGCAGCCTCGGGTCGGTGAACACTGAAGCTTTCTTT	CASSLGSVNTEAFF
TRBJ1-5	.	once	TRBV7-2	TGTGCCAGCAGCTTAGGCCGGGGGCAGCCCCAGCATTTT	CASSLGRGQPQHF
TRBJ2-3	.	.	TRBV27	TGTGCCAGCACCCCAGGAGCAGGGGTGACAGATACGCAGTATTTT	CASTPGAGVTDTQYF
TRBJ1-1	TRBD1	.	TRBV5-1	TGCGCCAGCAGAGCGACAGGGGCGGGTGGCACTGAAGCTTTCTTT	CASRATGAGGTEAFF
TRBJ1-4	TRBD1	.	TRBV28	TGTGCCAGCAGTCTGGACAGGGCGGGGATGAAGGAAAAACTGTTTTTT	CASSLDRAGMKEKLFF
TRBJ2-1	TRBD1	.	TRBV14	TGTGCCAGCAGCCAGGAGGACAGGTTTGAGCAGTTCTTC	CASSQEDRFEQFF
TRBJ1-6	.	.	TRBV27	TGTGCCAGCAAACGACAAGGTCGGTATAATTCACCCCTCCACTTT	CASKRQGRYNSPLHF
TRBJ2-5	TRBD1	few	TRBV27	TGTGCCAGCAGGACAGGGCAAGAGACCCAGTACTTC	CASRTGQETQYF
TRBJ2-7	TRBD1	.	TRBV5-1	TGCGCCAGCAGTTATTATCCGGGACAGGGGAGCTCCTACGAGCAGTACTTC	CASSYYPGQGSSYEQYF
TRBJ1-2	.	.	TRBV29-1	TGCAGCGGCGGGCCTGTGGGAGGCTACACCTTC	CSGGPVGGYTF
TRBJ2-5	.	.	TRBV6-5	TGTGCCAGCAGTATGATTGGGGGGATCCCGACCCAGTACTTC	CASSMIGGIPTQYF
TRBJ1-1	.	.	TRBV7-2	TGTGCCAGCAGCTTGGTGTCACAACTGAACACTGAAGCTTTCTTT	CASSLVSQLNTEAFF
TRBJ1-5	.	.	TRBV15	TGTGCCACCAGCAGAGATAAGAACAGAGATCAGCCCCAGCATTTT	CATSRDKNRDQPQHF